The 2 T cell receptor beta chains presented below share a single source sample, sequenced in a study of response to subunit inactivated influenza vaccine. TCRdb reprocessed the RT-PCR reads with MiXCR, giving one entry per CDR3 protein. The table shows roughly 170,000 distinct CDR3 sequences, with around 9.2% occurring only once. The input for sequencing was non-naive T cells sorted from PBMCs, taken on the day of vaccination. These receptor sequences come from a man in his forties or fifties who received an inactivated influenza vaccine.

This clonotype has only a few counts. The chain links TRBV7-2 to TRBJ2-7, with D possibly TRBD2 on 5 matching bases. The V gene lost 6 bases and the J gene lost 2 bases, with 5 bases spanning the gap. The germline CDR1 and CDR2 sequences are SGHTA and FQGNSA. The CDR3 sequence is 11 residues long. The DNA for the CDR3 is TGTGCCAGCAGGAGGGCCTACGAGCAGTACTTC. Translated, it gives CASRRAYEQYF. Combining the CDR3 with reference TRBV7-2 and TRBJ2-7 gives the whole variable domain GAGVSQSPSNKVTEKGKDVELRCDPISGHTALYWYRQSLGQGLEFLIYFQGNSAPDKSGLPSDRFSAERTGGSVSTLTIQRTQQEDSAVYLCASRRAYEQYFGPGTRLTVT.

This clonotype was counted only a few times. The V and J genes are TRBV20-1 and TRBJ2-7; D not certain. V lost 1 base to trimming and J lost 1 base, with 5 bases between them. This CDR3 contains 12 residues. Per the germline V gene, CDR1 is DFQATT and CDR2 is SNEGSKA (reference sequence). The DNA of the CDR3 is TGCAGTGCTAGAGTCCGGTCCTACGAGCAGTACTTC. As protein: CSARVRSYEQYF.